The clone carrying this TCR beta chain was seen only a few times. Its antigen remains unknown. This specimen belongs to a study of cytomegalovirus exposure and HLA in healthy donors. Notes on the study in general: Confirmation in vitro established that a few CMV-associated chains were specific for CMV antigens.

Germline lookup yields CDR1 WNHNN and CDR2 SYGVQD (reference sequence). V lost 2 bases and J lost 6, with 7 bases in between. The CDR3 totals 13 residues. Sequencing used immunoSEQ multiplex PCR; TCRdb keeps in-frame clones, though not all of them. Counted here are around 300,000 clones, approximately 86% occurring once; the ten biggest clones make up approximately 1%. V usage is TRBV10-1 and J usage is TRBJ2-2; D is unresolved. The sample comprised PBMCs. The clonotype comes from a woman between 18 and 29 years old in good health and CMV-seronegative. The CDR3 DNA follows: TGCGCCAGCAGTGAGCCGGAGTCCGGGGAGCTGTTTTTT. This codes for CASSEPESGELFF.